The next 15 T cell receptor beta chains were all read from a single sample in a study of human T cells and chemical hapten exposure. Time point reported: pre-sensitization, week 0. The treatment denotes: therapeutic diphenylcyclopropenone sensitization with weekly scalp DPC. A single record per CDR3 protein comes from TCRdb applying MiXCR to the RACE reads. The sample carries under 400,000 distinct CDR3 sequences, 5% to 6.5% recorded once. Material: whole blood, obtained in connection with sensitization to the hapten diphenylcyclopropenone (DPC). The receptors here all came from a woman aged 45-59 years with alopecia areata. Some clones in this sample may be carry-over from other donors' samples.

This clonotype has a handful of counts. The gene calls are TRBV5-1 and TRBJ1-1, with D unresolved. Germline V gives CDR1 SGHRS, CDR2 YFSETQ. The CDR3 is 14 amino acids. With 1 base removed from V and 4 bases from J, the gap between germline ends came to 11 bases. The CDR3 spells CASSLRGEGTEAFF. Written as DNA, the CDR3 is TGCGCCAGCAGCTTGCGGGGTGAGGGCACTGAAGCTTTCTTT.

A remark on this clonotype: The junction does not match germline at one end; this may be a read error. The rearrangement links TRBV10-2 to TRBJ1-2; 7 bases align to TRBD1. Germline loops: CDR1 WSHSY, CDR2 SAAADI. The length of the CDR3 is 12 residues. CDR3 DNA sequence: TGCTCCAGCAGGGGACAGTCCTATGGCTACACCTTC. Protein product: CSSRGQSYGYTF.

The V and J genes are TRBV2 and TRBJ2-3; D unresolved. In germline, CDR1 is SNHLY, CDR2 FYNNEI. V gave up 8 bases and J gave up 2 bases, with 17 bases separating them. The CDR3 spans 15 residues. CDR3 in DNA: TGTGCCAGCCCAGTGGCTGGCAGAATCACAGATACGCAGTATTTT. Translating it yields CASPVAGRITDTQYF.

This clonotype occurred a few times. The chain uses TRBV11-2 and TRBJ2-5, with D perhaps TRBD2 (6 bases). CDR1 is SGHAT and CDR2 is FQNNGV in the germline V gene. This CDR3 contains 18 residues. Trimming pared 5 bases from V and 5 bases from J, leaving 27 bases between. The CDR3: CASSVTPLERVPGETQYF. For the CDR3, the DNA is TGTGCCAGCAGCGTTACCCCCCTAGAGCGGGTCCCTGGGGAGACCCAGTACTTC.

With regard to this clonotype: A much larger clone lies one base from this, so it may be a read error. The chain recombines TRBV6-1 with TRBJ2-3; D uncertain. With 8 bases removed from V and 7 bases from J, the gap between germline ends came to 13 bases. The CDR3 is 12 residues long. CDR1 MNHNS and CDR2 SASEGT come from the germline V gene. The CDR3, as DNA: TGTGCCAGCCGGGCCCCCGGGTATACGCAGTATTTT. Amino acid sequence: CASRAPGYTQYF.

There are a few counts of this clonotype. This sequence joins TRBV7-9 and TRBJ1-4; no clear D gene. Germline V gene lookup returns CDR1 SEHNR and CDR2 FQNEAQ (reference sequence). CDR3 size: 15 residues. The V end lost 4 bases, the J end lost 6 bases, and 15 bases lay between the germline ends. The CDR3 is CASSSNSPDYEKLFF. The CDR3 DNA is TGTGCCAGCAGCTCGAACTCACCGGACTATGAAAAACTGTTTTTT.

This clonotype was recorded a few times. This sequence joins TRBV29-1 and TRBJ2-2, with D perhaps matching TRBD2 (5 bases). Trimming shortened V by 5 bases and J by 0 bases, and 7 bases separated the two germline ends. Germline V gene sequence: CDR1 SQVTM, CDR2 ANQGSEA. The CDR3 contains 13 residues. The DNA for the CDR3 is TGCAGCGTTCGGGGATCGAACACCGGGGAGCTGTTTTTT. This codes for CSVRGSNTGELFF.

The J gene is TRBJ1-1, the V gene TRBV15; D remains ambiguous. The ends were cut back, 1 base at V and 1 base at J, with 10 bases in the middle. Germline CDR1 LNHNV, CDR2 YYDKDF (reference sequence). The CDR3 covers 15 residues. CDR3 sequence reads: CATSRAPRTNTEAFF. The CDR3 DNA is TGTGCCACCAGCAGAGCCCCGCGGACGAACACTGAAGCTTTCTTT. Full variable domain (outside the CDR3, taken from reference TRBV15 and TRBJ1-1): DAMVIQNPRYQVTQFGKPVTLSCSQTLNHNVMYWYQQKSSQAPKLLFHYYDKDFNNEADTPDNFQSRRPNTSFCFLDIRSPGLGDTAMYLCATSRAPRTNTEAFFGQGTRLTVV.

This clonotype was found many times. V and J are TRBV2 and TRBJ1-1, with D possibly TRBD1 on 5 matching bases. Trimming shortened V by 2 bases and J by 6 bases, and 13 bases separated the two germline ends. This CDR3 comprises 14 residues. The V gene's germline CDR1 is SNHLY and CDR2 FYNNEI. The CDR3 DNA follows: TGTGCCAGCAGTGAATCAGCAGGGAGTGCTGAAGCTTTCTTT. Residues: CASSESAGSAEAFF. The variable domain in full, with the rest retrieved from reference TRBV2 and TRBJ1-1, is EPEVTQTPSHQVTQMGQEVILRCVPISNHLYFYWYRQILGQKVEFLVSFYNNEISEKSEIFDDQFSVERPDGSNFTLKIRSTKLEDSAMYFCASSESAGSAEAFFGQGTRLTVV.

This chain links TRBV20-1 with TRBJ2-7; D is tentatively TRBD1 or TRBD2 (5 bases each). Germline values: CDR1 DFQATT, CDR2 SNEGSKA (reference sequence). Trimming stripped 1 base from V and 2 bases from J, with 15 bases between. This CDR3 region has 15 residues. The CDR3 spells CSARALGPITYEQYF. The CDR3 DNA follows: TGCAGTGCTAGAGCACTGGGACCGATTACCTACGAGCAGTACTTC.

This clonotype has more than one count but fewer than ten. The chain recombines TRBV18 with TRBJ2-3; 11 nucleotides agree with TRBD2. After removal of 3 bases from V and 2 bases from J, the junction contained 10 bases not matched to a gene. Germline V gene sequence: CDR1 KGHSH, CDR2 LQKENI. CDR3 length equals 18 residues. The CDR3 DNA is TGTGCCAGCTCACCGTCTAGCGGGGGGCCATCGCTCACAGATACGCAGTATTTT. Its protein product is CASSPSSGGPSLTDTQYF.

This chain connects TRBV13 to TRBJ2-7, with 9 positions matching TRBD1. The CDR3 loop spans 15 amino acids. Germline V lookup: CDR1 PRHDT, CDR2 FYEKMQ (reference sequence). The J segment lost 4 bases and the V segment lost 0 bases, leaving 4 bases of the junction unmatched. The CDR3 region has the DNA TGTGCCAGCAGCTTAGGCGTGACAGGGGGTTACGAGCAGTACTTC. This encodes CASSLGVTGGYEQYF.

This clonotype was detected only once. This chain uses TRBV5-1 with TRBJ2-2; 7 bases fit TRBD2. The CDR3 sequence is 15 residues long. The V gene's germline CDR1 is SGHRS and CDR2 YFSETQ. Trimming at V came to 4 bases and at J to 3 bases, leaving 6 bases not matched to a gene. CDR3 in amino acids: CASSRWEGYTGELFF. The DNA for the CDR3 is TGCGCCAGCAGCCGGTGGGAGGGATACACCGGGGAGCTGTTTTTT.

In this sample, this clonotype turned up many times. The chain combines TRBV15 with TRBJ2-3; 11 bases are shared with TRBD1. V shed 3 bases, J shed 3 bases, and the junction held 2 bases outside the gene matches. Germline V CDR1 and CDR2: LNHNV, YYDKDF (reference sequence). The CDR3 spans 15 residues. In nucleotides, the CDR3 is TGTGCCACCAGCAGGGACAGGGGGCTGACAGATACGCAGTATTTT. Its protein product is CATSRDRGLTDTQYF.

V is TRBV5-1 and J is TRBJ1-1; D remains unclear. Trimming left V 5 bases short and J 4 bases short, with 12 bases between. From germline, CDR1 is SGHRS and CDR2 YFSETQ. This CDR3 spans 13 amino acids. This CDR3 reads CASRRDWVTEAFF. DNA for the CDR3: TGCGCCAGCAGGCGGGATTGGGTCACTGAAGCTTTCTTT. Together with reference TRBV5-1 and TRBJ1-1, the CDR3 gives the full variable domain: KAGVTQTPRYLIKTRGQQVTLSCSPISGHRSVSWYQQTPGQGLQFLFEYFSETQRNKGNFPGRFSGRQFSNSRSEMNVSTLELGDSALYLCASRRDWVTEAFFGQGTRLTVV.